This T cell receptor (beta chain) is from a study of human T cells and chemical hapten exposure. Study as a whole: For sensitization, 2% DPC was applied to a 2 cm by 2 cm patch of upper inner arm skin.

TCRdb used MiXCR to reprocess the RACE reads, holding one entry per CDR3 protein. The table shows around 40,000 distinct CDR3 sequences, with over 9.5% occurring only once. At least ten counts were recorded for this clonotype. Antigen: not known. Time point specified: patch test 3, about 24 weeks after DPC sensitization. Sample treatment: therapeutic diphenylcyclopropenone sensitization with weekly scalp DPC. Unfractionated whole blood yielded total RNA. Alopecia patients between 18 and 70 years old and suitable for DPC were used as donors. The germline CDR1 and CDR2 sequences are SQVTM and ANQGSEA. V trimming: 4 bases; J trimming: 6 bases; junction bases outside the gene matches: 5. This CDR3 contains 14 residues. Study outcomes and limitations: Healthy people's immune response may differ from that of the donors, who had alopecia. No alteration of TCRs above 1 in 1000 frequency was seen with DPC sensitization.

Sequences were derived from whole blood, sampled in connection with sensitization to the hapten diphenylcyclopropenone (DPC). The rearrangement uses TRBV29-1 and TRBJ2-1, with 11 bases that match TRBD2. The receptor comes from a woman aged 40 to 49 with alopecia areata. Some clones in this sample may be carry-over from other donors' samples. The CDR3 is CSVVTSGSRNEQFF. The CDR3, as DNA: TGCAGCGTTGTAACTAGCGGGAGTCGCAATGAGCAGTTCTTC.